This T cell receptor (beta chain) was retrieved from a study of graft-versus-host responses after intestinal transplantation. General study results and limits: In patients with graft-donor T cell macrochimerism, allograft graft-versus-host to host-versus-graft clonal ratios were high. GvH clones surfaced in recipient marrow, some emerging earlier in ileum or blood.

CFSE-labeled responder cells (roughly 200,000) were plated with roughly 200,000 irradiated, violet-dye-labeled stimulator cells. The repertoire was sequenced with immunoSEQ multiplex PCR; TCRdb's copy has only in-frame clones and lacks some. The sample has nearly 25,000 clones, 40% seen once. Germline lookup yields CDR1 MNHEY and CDR2 SMNVEV (reference sequence). The CDR3 covers 19 residues. The V and J ends lost 5 bases and 5 bases, in that order; junction bases with no gene match: 19. This clone has more than one count but fewer than ten. The clonotype originates from a human patient who received an intestinal transplant. The sequenced sample was alloreactive CD4+ T cells from a mixed lymphocyte reaction culture, obtained before intestinal transplant. The subset was: CFSE-low proliferating T cells sorted from roughly 6-day pre-transplant mixed lymphocyte reaction (GvH or HvG direction). The J gene is TRBJ2-1, the V gene TRBV27, with TRBD1 identical over 9 bases. The CDR3 coding sequence is TGTGCCAGCAGTCCACAACGATTTATCTGGGGACAGGGAAACAATGAGCAGTTCTTC. This encodes CASSPQRFIWGQGNNEQFF.